Sequencing of this TCR beta chain was carried out in a study of T and B cells in COVID-19 patients. Study-wide background: Blood was sampled from COVID-19 patients who were either actively infected or recovered. Nine tenths of the roughly 20 active-infection patients had comorbidities associated with unfavorable COVID-19 outcome. Study-wide findings and caveats: Active COVID-19 showed highly clonal TRB repertoires; recovery showed diversity and richness above healthy donors. CD4+, regulatory T cell, CD8+ and sorted SARS-CoV-2-responsive or tetramer+ T cells were not yet sequenced.

Each TRB amplification used roughly 240-550 ng of genomic DNA from blood. TRB rearrangements were amplified by multiplex PCR with BIOMED2 TRB-A/B primers. TCRdb analysed the multiplex PCR reads with MiXCR anew, one entry per CDR3 protein. The repertoire consists of approximately 8,000 distinct CDR3 sequences, with 20% to 30% occurring once and the leading ten covering 17%. This CDR3 comprises 14 residues. Germline V CDR1 and CDR2: SGHAT, FQNNGV. V lost 0 bases, J lost 3 bases, and 6 bases lay in between. A few counts support this clonotype. As yet, its antigen is unknown. The rearrangement joins TRBV11-2 to TRBJ1-5; no definite D call. Material for sequencing was blood. The TCR comes from a human donor with active COVID-19. In DNA form, the CDR3 reads TGTGCCAGCAGCTTAGATCCCAACAATCAGCCCCAGCATTTT. Its protein is CASSLDPNNQPQHF.